This T cell receptor (beta chain) was recovered during a study of shared clonotypes between healthy human individuals. Looking at the study overall: Three plates were used per donor for CD4 naive, three for CD4 memory, two for CD8 naive and one for CD8 memory. Whole-study findings and limits: Rarefaction showed that sequencing of sorted subsets was incomplete (despite large depth). Apart from blood, nothing was sampled; tissue repertoires likely differ. Some naive CD4 clonotypes, 5% to 5.5%, turned up in common across a handful of donors.

About this clone itself: As yet, its antigen is unknown.

Only CD45RO-negative cells positively selected for CCR7 counted as naive CD8 cells, so terminally differentiated effector memory CD45RA+ cells were excluded. J gave up 1 base and V 4 bases, and 2 bases lay outside the gene matches. Germline V gene sequence: CDR1 MNHNS, CDR2 SASEGT. The CDR3 has 14 amino acids. TCRdb's copy holds only in-frame clones and misses some; the assay was immunoSEQ multiplex PCR. The sample holds about 2.1 million clones; about 92% are singletons and the top ten take over 1.5%. The clonotype originates from a young man in good health. Some clones in this sample may be carry-over from other donors' samples. Sequenced input: naive CD8+ T cells from PBMCs. The V and J genes are TRBV6-1 and TRBJ2-5, with 8 bases that match TRBD1. This CDR3 is CASSGTGFQETQYF. The CDR3 DNA sequence: TGTGCCAGCAGTGGGACAGGGTTCCAAGAGACCCAGTACTTC.